The 5 T cell receptor beta chains presented below share a single source sample, sequenced in a study of T cell responses to AZD1222 COVID-19 vaccine (dated by TCRdb to 2020 to 2022). The time point label, read with the paper, signifies: about 28 days (+/-7) after the second vaccine dose. The treatment or condition label here, explained by the study, means: meningococcal conjugate vaccine given as trial control. The library was prepared using the immunoSEQ multiplex PCR assay. Sourced from immuneACCESS, this table was stored by TCRdb with only in-frame sequences that have V and J called. A share of the clones is absent; for the studies checked, an unresolved V gene accounts for under half, and the remainder has no known explanation. In this sample the table shows some 190,000 clones, approximately 94% of which occur a single time. The ten largest clones add up to 1.7% of the sample. The input for sequencing was peripheral blood, taken 28 days after the second dose of the MenACWY control vaccine. These TCRs come from an adult who received the MenACWY meningococcal vaccine as a control.

V usage is TRBV30 and J usage is TRBJ2-3; a weak D match, TRBD1 (5 bases). This CDR3 spans 14 amino acids. Trimming shortened V by 4 bases and J by 0 bases, and 11 bases separated the two germline ends. CDR1 and CDR2 (germline): GTSNPN, SVGIG (reference sequence). The CDR3 region is CAWNRGPSTDTQYF. The CDR3 DNA is TGTGCCTGGAATAGGGGCCCGAGCACAGATACGCAGTATTTT.

This rearrangement joins TRBV11-3 to TRBJ2-2; TRBD1 might be the D (5 bases). The length of the CDR3 is 16 residues. In germline, CDR1 is SGHNT, CDR2 YENEEA. Trimming pared 0 bases from V and 2 bases from J, leaving 10 bases between. CDR3 sequence reads: CASSLDQGTNTGELFF. The DNA for the CDR3 is TGTGCCAGCAGCTTAGACCAGGGAACTAACACCGGGGAGCTGTTTTTT.

V and J are TRBV18 and TRBJ1-3; 10 positions match TRBD1. The CDR3 extends over 14 amino acids. Germline CDR1 reads KGHSH; CDR2 reads LQKENI. After removal of 3 bases from V and 9 bases from J, the junction contained 5 bases not matched to a gene. CDR3 amino acids: CASSPGTGVRTIYF. As DNA, the CDR3 is TGTGCCAGCTCACCTGGGACAGGGGTGCGCACCATATATTTT. Complete variable domain (other parts from reference TRBV18 and TRBJ1-3): NAGVMQNPRHLVRRRGQEARLRCSPMKGHSHVYWYRQLPEEGLKFMVYLQKENIIDESGMPKERFSAEFPKEGPSILRIQQVVRGDSAAYFCASSPGTGVRTIYFGEGSWLTVV.

This chain uses TRBV19 with TRBJ2-1, with TRBD2 as a possible D gene (6 bases). The V gene lost 8 bases and the J gene lost 0 bases, with 14 bases spanning the gap. Germline-derived CDR1 and CDR2 are LNHDA and SQIVND (reference sequence). The CDR3 has 15 residues. The CDR3 sequence is CASRVGGGSYNEQFF. CDR3 in DNA: TGTGCCAGTCGTGTGGGGGGAGGCTCCTACAATGAGCAGTTCTTC.

The chain links TRBV7-6 to TRBJ2-1; tentative D call: TRBD2 (6 bases). Germline CDR1 is SGHVS and CDR2 is FNYEAQ. The CDR3 runs 16 residues. Trimming pared 4 bases from V and 4 bases from J, leaving 17 bases between. Here the CDR3 DNA reads TGTGCCAGCAGCTCGCCGGGAGCCGCGGGATACAATGAGCAGTTCTTC. This gives the protein CASSSPGAAGYNEQFF.